This record looks at one TCR beta chain sequence and its context. This sample was included in a study of technical replicates of blood from four donors. CDR3 size: 17 residues. The germline V and J ends were trimmed by 2 bases and 2 bases, with 15 bases remaining between them. Germline values: CDR1 SGHTA, CDR2 FQGNSA. Only in-frame clones appear in the TCRdb table, and some are missing; sequencing was by immunoSEQ multiplex PCR. The table records 75,000 to 90,000 clones, around 93% of them present only once. This TCR was sampled from a human donor in good health. The gene calls are TRBV7-2 and TRBJ2-2, with D possibly matching TRBD2 (6 bases). The specimen sequenced was T cells isolated from PBMCs. CDR3 bases: TGTGCCAGCAGCTTACAGGGAGGAGGGACTAACACCGGGGAGCTGTTTTTT. Translation: CASSLQGGGTNTGELFF.